Reported below is one T cell receptor (beta chain). What it binds is unknown. This sample is part of a study of CD8 T cell repertoires and HIV-1 epitope variants. In the study overall: The baseline condition was 1M T cells left uncultured. General study findings and limits: Roughly nine TCR beta clonotypes were antigen-specific, 5 to 7 apparently recognizing autologous or escape variants. Only beta chains were identified, marking proliferation to antigen, not function.

Trimming cost V 7 bases and J 4 bases, with 12 bases left between them. Germline CDR1 and CDR2: LNHDA and SQIVND (reference sequence). The CDR3 extends over 13 amino acids. TCRdb's table, derived via immunoSEQ multiplex PCR, lists solely in-frame clones and lacks some. Of 950 to 1,500 clones listed, over 60% were seen once; the top ten hold around 40%. This receptor was identified in a male donor with HIV. The V and J genes are TRBV19 and TRBJ2-3; D unresolved. Sequenced input: cultured CD8+ T cells derived from PBMCs. The CDR3 sequence: CASNLIRADTQYF. The CDR3 DNA reads TGTGCCAGTAATTTAATTAGGGCAGATACGCAGTATTTT.